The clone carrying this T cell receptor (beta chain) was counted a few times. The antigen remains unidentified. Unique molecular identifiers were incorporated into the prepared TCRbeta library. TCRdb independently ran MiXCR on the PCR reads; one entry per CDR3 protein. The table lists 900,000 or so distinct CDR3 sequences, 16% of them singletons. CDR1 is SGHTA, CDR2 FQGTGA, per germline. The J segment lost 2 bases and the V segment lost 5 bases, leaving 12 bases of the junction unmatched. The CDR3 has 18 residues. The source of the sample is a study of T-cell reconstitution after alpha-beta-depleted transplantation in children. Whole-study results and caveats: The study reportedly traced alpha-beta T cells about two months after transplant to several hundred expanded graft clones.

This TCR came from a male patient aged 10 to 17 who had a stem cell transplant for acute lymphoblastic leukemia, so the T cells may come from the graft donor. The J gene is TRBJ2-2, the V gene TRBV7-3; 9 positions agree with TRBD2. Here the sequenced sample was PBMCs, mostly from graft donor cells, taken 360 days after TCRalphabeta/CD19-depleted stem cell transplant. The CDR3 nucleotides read TGTGCCAGCAGCCCCTCGCGGGGGGGCCCCGTTAACACCGGGGAGCTGTTTTTT. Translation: CASSPSRGGPVNTGELFF.